This passage covers 21 T cell receptor beta chains from one sample sequenced in a study of T cells after yellow fever vaccination (dated by TCRdb to about 2019). Libraries were built with 5' RACE. TCRdb lists the instrument as Illumina NovaSeq 6000. In TCRdb, the public reads were trimmed at Q25 with fastp and aligned with MiXCR, with productive beta chains retained. Entries are consolidated by CDR3 protein sequence, retaining the most common genes and DNA. Counted in this sample were around 310,000 distinct CDR3 sequences; 3.6% of them appeared once. The ten largest clones represent 23% of the sample. The treatment or condition label corresponds to: live attenuated yellow fever vaccine strain. Here the sequenced sample was PBMCs, taken on the day of the yellow fever booster vaccination. These receptors were obtained from a man aged 18 to 30 who received the YFV17D yellow fever vaccine.

There are a few counts of this clonotype. This sequence joins TRBV5-1 and TRBJ2-7; perhaps TRBD1 as D (7 bases). Trimming stripped 9 bases from V and 2 bases from J, with 15 bases between. The CDR3 covers 13 residues. Germline V gives CDR1 SGHRS, CDR2 YFSETQ. The CDR3, as DNA: TGCGCCATAGCGGACAGGCGTACCTACGAGCAGTACTTC. Its protein is CAIADRRTYEQYF.

The V and J genes are TRBV18 and TRBJ2-5; D might be TRBD2 (6 bases). Germline V gives CDR1 KGHSH, CDR2 LQKENI. The V and J ends lost 0 bases and 7 bases respectively, with 21 bases between them. The CDR3 loop spans 17 amino acids. As DNA, the CDR3 is TGTGCCAGCTCACCACCGGGGTTAGCGGACTCCAAGAGGACCCAGTACTTC. Its translation: CASSPPGLADSKRTQYF.

This clonotype was detected a few times. Written as DNA, the CDR3 is TGTGCCAGCCGACAGACCATCAATCAGCCCCAGCATTTT. The encoded protein is CASRQTINQPQHF. This chain uses TRBV6-2 or TRBV6-3 with TRBJ1-5, with D possibly matching TRBD1 (5 bases). V gave up 8 bases and J gave up 3 bases, with 11 bases separating them. The CDR3 has 13 amino acids. Germline V lookup: CDR1 MNHEY, CDR2 SVGEGT.

This clonotype was counted at least ten times. The chain has TRBV29-1 and TRBJ2-5; possible D gene TRBD2, 6 bases. From germline, CDR1 is SQVTM and CDR2 ANQGSEA. The length of the CDR3 is 12 residues. Trimming pared 6 bases from V and 5 bases from J, leaving 13 bases between. Written as DNA, the CDR3 is TGCAGCGTAAGAAGGGCGGGGGAGACCCAGTACTTC. Protein product: CSVRRAGETQYF.

This clonotype was seen repeatedly, ten times or more. CDR3 sequence (DNA): TGTGCCAGCAGCTTGGGACTAGAGTACGAGCAGTACTTC. Translated, it gives CASSLGLEYEQYF. V and J are TRBV7-2 and TRBJ2-7, with 8 bases lining up with TRBD2. The CDR3 is 13 amino acids. Germline loops: CDR1 SGHTA, CDR2 FQGNSA. V trimming: 3 bases; J trimming: 4 bases; junction bases outside the gene matches: 2.

The table lists this clonotype with a few counts. This chain joins TRBV25-1 and TRBJ2-3; D is uncertain. V was clipped by 1 base and J by 2 bases, with 10 bases between them. The CDR3 is 15 residues long. Germline CDR1 is MGHDK and CDR2 is SYGVNS. The CDR3 DNA reads TGTGCCAGCAGTGAATTCGGCAGAAACACAGATACGCAGTATTTT. This encodes CASSEFGRNTDTQYF.

This clonotype appeared a few times. The gene calls are TRBV10-3 and TRBJ1-3; D is unclear. Germline V CDR1 and CDR2: ENHRY, SYGVKD. V was trimmed by 6 bases and J by 0 bases, leaving 12 bases between them. This CDR3 contains 15 residues. Here the CDR3 DNA reads TGTGCCATCAGCCCGCAGGCGAACTCTGGAAACACCATATATTTT. This sequence encodes CAISPQANSGNTIYF.

The chain has TRBV12-3 or TRBV12-4 and TRBJ2-1, with a tentative D call TRBD1 (6 bases). Trimming removed 6 bases at V and 9 bases at J, with 15 bases between. This CDR3 is built from 13 residues. This CDR3 is CASSPGQTIEQFF. CDR3 nucleotide sequence: TGTGCCAGCAGCCCTGGACAGACGATTGAGCAGTTCTTC.

This clonotype was observed many times. CDR3 coding DNA: TGCAGCGTTATGGGTGAGAATCAGCCCCAGCATTTT. Translating gives CSVMGENQPQHF. This chain connects TRBV29-1 to TRBJ1-5, with D uncertain. V was shortened by 5 bases and J by 4 bases, with 9 bases between the two germline ends. Germline V gene sequence: CDR1 SQVTM, CDR2 ANQGSEA. CDR3 length: 12 amino acids.

This clonotype was observed many times. The J gene is TRBJ2-1, the V gene TRBV4-3; weak D call: TRBD1 (5 bases). There are 16 residues in the CDR3. Trimming stripped 0 bases from V and 13 bases from J, with 22 bases between. Germline CDR1 is LGHNA and CDR2 is YSLEER. The CDR3 loop reads CASSQEGPGHITQQFF. CDR3 sequence (DNA): TGCGCCAGCAGCCAAGAAGGGCCAGGACATATTACCCAACAGTTCTTC.

This clonotype has more than one count but fewer than ten. The chain joins TRBV21-1 to TRBJ1-4; the table names TRBD1, a call not compared with the DNA. TRBV21-1 is a pseudogene segment. The CDR3 is made up of 16 amino acids. This CDR3 reads CASRTGWRATNEKLFF. The CDR3 nucleotides read TGTGCCAGCAGGACAGGGTGGAGAGCAACTAATGAAAAACTGTTTTTT.

This clonotype was counted a few times. The chain combines TRBV6-5 with TRBJ2-5, with 7 bases identical to TRBD1. Germline CDR1 is MNHEY and CDR2 is SVGAGI. CDR3 length equals 16 residues. Losses at the gene ends were 0 bases for V and 4 bases for J; bases not matched to a gene: 8. CDR3 region: CASSYSLQGVPETQYF. The CDR3 coding sequence is TGTGCCAGCAGTTACTCTCTGCAGGGGGTCCCAGAGACCCAGTACTTC.

This clonotype was found many times. The gene calls are TRBV20-1 and TRBJ2-1; possibly TRBD2 for D (5 bases). The germline V gene has CDR1 DFQATT and CDR2 SNEGSKA (reference sequence). V gave up 6 bases and J gave up 2 bases, with 11 bases separating them. The CDR3 runs to 13 residues. CDR3 sequence: CSAEAETYNEQFF. The CDR3 nucleotides are TGCAGTGCGGAGGCAGAGACCTACAATGAGCAGTTCTTC.

This clonotype was counted at least ten times. V is TRBV5-1 and J is TRBJ2-5; D might be TRBD2 (7 bases). The CDR3 loop spans 15 amino acids. V lost 4 bases and J 1 base, leaving 14 bases between the germline ends. Germline V gives CDR1 SGHRS, CDR2 YFSETQ. CDR3 residues: CASSPEAGAQETQYF. The CDR3 DNA sequence: TGCGCCAGCAGCCCTGAGGCGGGGGCCCAAGAGACCCAGTACTTC.

There are many counts of this clonotype. The rearrangement links TRBV5-5 to TRBJ1-2, with D possibly TRBD1 on 6 matching bases. V was clipped by 0 bases and J by 4 bases, with 10 bases between them. Per the germline V gene, CDR1 is SGHKS and CDR2 is YYEKEE (reference sequence). This CDR3 contains 14 residues. The CDR3 DNA is TGTGCCAGCAGCTTGGAGCAGGGGATCTATGGCTACACCTTC. As protein: CASSLEQGIYGYTF.

V is TRBV4-1 and J is TRBJ2-7; unclear D gene. This CDR3 comprises 12 residues. Trimming took off 3 bases at V and 3 bases at J, with 6 bases between the two ends. CDR1 is MGHRA, CDR2 YSYEKL, per germline. Here the CDR3 DNA reads TGCGCCAGCAGCCAGGGCCGCTACGAGCAGTACGTC. It specifies CASSQGRYEQYV.

This clonotype was counted many times. The chain uses TRBV19 and TRBJ2-1, with D unclear. Trimming cost V 4 bases and J 9 bases, with 7 bases left between them. The CDR3 sequence is 11 residues long. Looked up from germline, CDR1 is LNHDA and CDR2 is SQIVND (reference sequence). The CDR3 loop reads CASSTPGEQFF. The CDR3 bases are TGTGCCAGTAGTACCCCCGGTGAGCAGTTCTTC.

The rearrangement joins TRBV20-1 to TRBJ2-3, with TRBD2 matching over 13 bases. The CDR3 extends over 20 amino acids. J was trimmed by 2 bases and V by 3 bases; bases with no gene match: 17. Germline V gene data show CDR1 as DFQATT and CDR2 as SNEGSKA (reference sequence). The DNA of the CDR3 is TGCAGTGCTAGCCCAACTAGCGGGAGGGCCTTTGGGTCCTACACAGATACGCAGTATTTT. Translated: CSASPTSGRAFGSYTDTQYF.

At least ten counts were recorded for this clonotype. The V gene is TRBV9, the J gene TRBJ2-2, with D maybe TRBD2 (5 bases). Trimming took 3 bases from V and 3 from J, leaving 6 bases between them. The CDR3 has 13 amino acids. The germline V gene has CDR1 SGDLS and CDR2 YYNGEE. As DNA, the CDR3 is TGTGCCAGCAGCGAGAGGGACACCGGGGAGCTGTTTTTT. This encodes CASSERDTGELFF.

The count of this clonotype is one. One end of the junction is discordant with germline, which a read error may explain. The CDR3 DNA sequence: TGCAGAGCTAGAGGCCCCGGGTCGTACCAAGAGACCCAGTACTTC. This sequence encodes CRARGPGSYQETQYF. The gene calls are TRBV20-1 and TRBJ2-5; D remains unclear. Germline V CDR1 and CDR2: DFQATT, SNEGSKA (reference sequence). The CDR3 is made up of 15 amino acids.

The rearrangement uses TRBV20-1 and TRBJ2-5; 7 nucleotides line up with TRBD1. This CDR3 spans 14 amino acids. Losses at the gene ends were 5 bases for V and 3 bases for J; bases not matched to a gene: 9. Per germline, CDR1 DFQATT and CDR2 SNEGSKA (reference sequence). CDR3 coding DNA: TGCAGTGCTCGAGTCCCGACAGGGAAAGAGACCCAGTACTTC. Translating it yields CSARVPTGKETQYF.